The present T cell receptor (beta chain) was sequenced within a study of glioma-infiltrating T cells after dendritic cell vaccination. Germline V gives CDR1 MNHNS, CDR2 SASEGT. Trimming removed 4 bases from V and 1 base from J; junction bases left unmatched: 1. The CDR3 is 15 amino acids. Measured with immunoSEQ multiplex PCR; TCRdb has only the in-frame clones, and not every one. The sample lists fewer than 85,000 clones, 82% seen once, with around 2.3% in the top ten. This clonotype was obtained from a human donor with glioblastoma. The sequences come from blood, collected before dendritic cell vaccination. The chain joins TRBV6-1 to TRBJ2-6; 7 bases map to TRBD2. The DNA of the CDR3 is TGTGCCAGCAGTGGGACTAGTTCTGGGGCCAACGTCCTGACTTTC. This translates into CASSGTSSGANVLTF.